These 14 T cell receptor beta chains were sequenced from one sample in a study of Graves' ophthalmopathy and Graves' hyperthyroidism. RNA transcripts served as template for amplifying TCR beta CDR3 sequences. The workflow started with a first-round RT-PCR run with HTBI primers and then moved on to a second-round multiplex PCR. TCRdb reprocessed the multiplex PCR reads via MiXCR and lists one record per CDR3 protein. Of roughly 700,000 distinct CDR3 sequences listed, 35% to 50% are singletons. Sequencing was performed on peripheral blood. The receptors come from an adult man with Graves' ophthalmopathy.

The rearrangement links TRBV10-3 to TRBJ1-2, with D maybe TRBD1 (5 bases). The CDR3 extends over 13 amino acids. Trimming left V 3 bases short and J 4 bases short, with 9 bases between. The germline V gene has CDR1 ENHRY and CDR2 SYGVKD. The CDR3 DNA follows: TGTGCCATCAGTGAACCAGGGAGCTATGGCTACACCTTC. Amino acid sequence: CAISEPGSYGYTF.

CDR3 protein: CASSVGRLVGDTQYF. The CDR3 nucleotides read TGTGCCAGCAGCGTAGGGCGACTAGTCGGAGATACGCAGTATTTT. The V and J genes are TRBV9 and TRBJ2-3; D possibly corresponds to TRBD2 (6 bases). This CDR3 has 15 amino acids. Trimming pared 0 bases from V and 5 bases from J, leaving 13 bases between. Germline loops: CDR1 SGDLS, CDR2 YYNGEE.

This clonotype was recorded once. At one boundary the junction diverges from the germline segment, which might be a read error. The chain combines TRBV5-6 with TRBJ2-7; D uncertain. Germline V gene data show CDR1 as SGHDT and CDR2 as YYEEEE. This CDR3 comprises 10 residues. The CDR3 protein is CASSAPSVNF. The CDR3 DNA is TGTGCCAGCAGCGCTCCATCGGTGAACTTC.

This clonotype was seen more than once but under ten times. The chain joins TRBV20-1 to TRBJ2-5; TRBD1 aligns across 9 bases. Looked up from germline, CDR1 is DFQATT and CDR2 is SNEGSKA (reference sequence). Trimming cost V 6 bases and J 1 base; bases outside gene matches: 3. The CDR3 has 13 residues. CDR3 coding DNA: TGCAGTGCCATGACAGGGGGCCAAGAGACCCAGTACTTC. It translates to CSAMTGGQETQYF.

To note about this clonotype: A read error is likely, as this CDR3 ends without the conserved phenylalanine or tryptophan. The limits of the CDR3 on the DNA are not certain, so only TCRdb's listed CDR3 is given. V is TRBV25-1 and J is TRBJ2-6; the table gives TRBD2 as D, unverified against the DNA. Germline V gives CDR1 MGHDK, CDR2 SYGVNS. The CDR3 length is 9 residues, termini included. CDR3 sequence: CASSERQAS.

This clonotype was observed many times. The CDR3 nucleotides are TGCGCCAGCAGCCCAGGTGTTGCTGAAGCTTTCTTT. Translation: CASSPGVAEAFF. The chain is built from TRBV10-2 and TRBJ1-1; D not resolved. This CDR3 has 12 residues. Germline V gene data show CDR1 as WSHSY and CDR2 as SAAADI. With 6 bases removed from V and 6 bases from J, the gap between germline ends came to 11 bases.

The CDR3 nucleotides are TGCAGTGCAGACCCCGCAGGGGTCGAGCAGTACTTC. This sequence encodes CSADPAGVEQYF. The V call is TRBV20-1, the J call TRBJ2-7; a weak D match, TRBD1 (6 bases). The CDR3 extends over 12 amino acids. In germline, CDR1 is DFQATT, CDR2 SNEGSKA (reference sequence). V lost 6 bases and J 6 bases, leaving 15 bases between the germline ends.

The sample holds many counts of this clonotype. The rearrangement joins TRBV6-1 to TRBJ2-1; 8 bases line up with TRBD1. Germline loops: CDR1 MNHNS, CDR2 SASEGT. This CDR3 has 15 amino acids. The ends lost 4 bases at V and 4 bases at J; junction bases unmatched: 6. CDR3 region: CASSVETGDYNEQFF. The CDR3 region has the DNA TGTGCCAGCAGTGTAGAGACAGGGGATTACAATGAGCAGTTCTTC.

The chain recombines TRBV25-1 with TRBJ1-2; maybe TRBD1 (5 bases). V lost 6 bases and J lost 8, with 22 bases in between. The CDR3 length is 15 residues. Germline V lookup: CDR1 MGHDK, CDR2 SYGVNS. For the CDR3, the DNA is TGTGCCAGCAGCCTCCCCGGCCCTTTAGGGGAAGGCTACACCTTC. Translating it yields CASSLPGPLGEGYTF.

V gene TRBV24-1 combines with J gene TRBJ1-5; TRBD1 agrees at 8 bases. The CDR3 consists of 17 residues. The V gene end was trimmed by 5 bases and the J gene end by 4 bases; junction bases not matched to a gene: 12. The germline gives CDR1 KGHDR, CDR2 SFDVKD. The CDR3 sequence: CATSGIGRDRRNQPQHF. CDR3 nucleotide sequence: TGTGCCACCAGTGGAATCGGGAGGGACAGGCGGAATCAGCCCCAGCATTTT.

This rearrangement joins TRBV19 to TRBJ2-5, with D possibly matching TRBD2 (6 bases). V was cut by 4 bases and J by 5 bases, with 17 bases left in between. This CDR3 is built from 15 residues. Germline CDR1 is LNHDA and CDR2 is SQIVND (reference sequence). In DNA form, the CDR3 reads TGTGCCAGTAGTAGGGGAGGAGGGGTAGGGGAGACCCAGTACTTC. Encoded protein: CASSRGGGVGETQYF.

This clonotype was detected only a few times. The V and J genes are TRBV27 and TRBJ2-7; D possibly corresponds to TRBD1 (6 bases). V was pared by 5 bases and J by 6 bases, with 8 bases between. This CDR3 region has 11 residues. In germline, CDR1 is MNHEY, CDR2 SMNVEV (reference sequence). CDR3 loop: CASSQGSEQYF. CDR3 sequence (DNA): TGTGCCAGCAGTCAGGGGTCCGAGCAGTACTTC.

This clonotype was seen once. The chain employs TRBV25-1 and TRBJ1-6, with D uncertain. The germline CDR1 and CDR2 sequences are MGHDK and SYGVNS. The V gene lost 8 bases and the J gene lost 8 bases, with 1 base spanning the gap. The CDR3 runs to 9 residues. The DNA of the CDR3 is TGTGCCAGCTATTCACCCCTCCACTTT. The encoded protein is CASYSPLHF.

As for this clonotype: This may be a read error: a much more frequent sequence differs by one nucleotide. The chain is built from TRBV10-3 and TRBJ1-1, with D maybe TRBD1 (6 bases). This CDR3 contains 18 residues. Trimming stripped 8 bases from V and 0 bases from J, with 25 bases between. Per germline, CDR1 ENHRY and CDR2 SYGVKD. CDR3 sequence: CAIGRVSKQGIMNTEAFF. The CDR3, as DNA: TGTGCCATCGGGAGAGTTTCGAAACAGGGAATCATGAACACTGAAGCTTTCTTT.